The entry that follows covers one T cell receptor (beta chain) sequence. As yet, its antigen is unknown. The data originate from a study of graft-versus-host responses after intestinal transplantation. Study-level points and caveats: Recipient marrow contained GvH clones, some of which appeared first in ileum or blood.

This table comes from immunoSEQ multiplex PCR, and its TCRdb copy is limited to in-frame clones, with some not included. This sample has around 69,000 clones, with nearly 90% found just once. Trimming left V 3 bases short and J 3 bases short, with 12 bases between. The CDR3 sequence is 14 residues long. Looked up from germline, CDR1 is SGDLS and CDR2 is YYNGEE. Material: unstimulated CD8+ T cells sorted from spleen or lymph node cells, obtained before transplant. This sequence was found in a human donor who was the organ donor for an intestinal transplant. This sequence joins TRBV9 and TRBJ1-1; D unclear. CDR3 DNA: TGTGCCAGCAGCGAAATCCTGGCGGACACTGAAGCTTTCTTT. It encodes CASSEILADTEAFF. Drawing the rest from reference TRBV9 and TRBJ1-1, the complete variable domain is DSGVTQTPKHLITATGQRVTLRCSPRSGDLSVYWYQQSLDQGLQFLIQYYNGEERAKGNILERFSAQQFPDLHSELNLSSLELGDSALYFCASSEILADTEAFFGQGTRLTVV.